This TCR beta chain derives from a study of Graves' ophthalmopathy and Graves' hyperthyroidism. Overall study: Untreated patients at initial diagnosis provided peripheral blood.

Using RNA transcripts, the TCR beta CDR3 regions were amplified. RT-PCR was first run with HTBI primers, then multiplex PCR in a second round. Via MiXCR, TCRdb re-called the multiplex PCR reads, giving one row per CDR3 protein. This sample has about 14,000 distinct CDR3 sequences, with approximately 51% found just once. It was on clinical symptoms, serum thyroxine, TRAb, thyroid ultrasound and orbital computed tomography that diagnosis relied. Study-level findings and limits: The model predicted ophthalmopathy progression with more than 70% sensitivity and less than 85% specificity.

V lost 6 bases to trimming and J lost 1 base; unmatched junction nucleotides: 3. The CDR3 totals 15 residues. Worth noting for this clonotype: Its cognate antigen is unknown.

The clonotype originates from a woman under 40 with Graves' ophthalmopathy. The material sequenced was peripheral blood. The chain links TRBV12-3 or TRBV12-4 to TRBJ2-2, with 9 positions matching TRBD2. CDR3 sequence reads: CASRGSGRNTGELFF. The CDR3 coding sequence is TGTGCCAGCAGGGGTAGCGGGAGGAACACCGGGGAGCTGTTTTTT.